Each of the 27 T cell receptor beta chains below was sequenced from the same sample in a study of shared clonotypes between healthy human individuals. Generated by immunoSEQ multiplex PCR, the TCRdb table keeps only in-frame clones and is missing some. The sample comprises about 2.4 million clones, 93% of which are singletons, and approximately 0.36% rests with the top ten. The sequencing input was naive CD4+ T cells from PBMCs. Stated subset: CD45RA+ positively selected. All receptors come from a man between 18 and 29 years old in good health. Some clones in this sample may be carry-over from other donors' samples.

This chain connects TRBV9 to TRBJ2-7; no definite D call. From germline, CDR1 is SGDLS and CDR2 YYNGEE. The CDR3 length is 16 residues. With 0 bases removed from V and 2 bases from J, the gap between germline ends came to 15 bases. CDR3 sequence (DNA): TGTGCCAGCAGCGTAGGGCCCCTGTCTGGCCCCTACGAGCAGTACTTC. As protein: CASSVGPLSGPYEQYF.

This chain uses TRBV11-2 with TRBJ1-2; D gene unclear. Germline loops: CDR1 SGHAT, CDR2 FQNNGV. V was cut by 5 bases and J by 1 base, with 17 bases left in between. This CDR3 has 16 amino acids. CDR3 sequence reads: CASSLTLLTYNYGYTF. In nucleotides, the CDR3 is TGTGCCAGCAGCCTAACACTCCTGACCTATAACTATGGCTACACCTTC.

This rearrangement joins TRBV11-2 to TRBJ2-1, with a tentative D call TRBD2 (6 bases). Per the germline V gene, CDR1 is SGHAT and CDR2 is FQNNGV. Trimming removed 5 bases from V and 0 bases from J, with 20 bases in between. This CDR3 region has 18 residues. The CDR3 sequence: CASSLRSSGQSSYNEQFF. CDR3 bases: TGTGCCAGCAGCCTGAGGAGTAGCGGCCAGAGCTCCTACAATGAGCAGTTCTTC. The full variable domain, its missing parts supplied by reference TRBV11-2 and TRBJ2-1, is EAGVAQSPRYKIIEKRQSVAFWCNPISGHATLYWYQQILGQGPKLLIQFQNNGVVDDSQLPKDRFSAERLKGVDSTLKIQPAKLEDSAVYLCASSLRSSGQSSYNEQFFGPGTRLTVL.

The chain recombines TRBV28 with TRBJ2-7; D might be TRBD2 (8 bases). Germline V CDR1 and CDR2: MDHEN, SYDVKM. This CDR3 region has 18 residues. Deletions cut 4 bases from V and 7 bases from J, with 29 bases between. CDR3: CASSSGGRTGVAPREQYF. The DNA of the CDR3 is TGTGCCAGCAGTTCCGGCGGGAGGACAGGCGTGGCCCCGAGGGAGCAGTACTTC.

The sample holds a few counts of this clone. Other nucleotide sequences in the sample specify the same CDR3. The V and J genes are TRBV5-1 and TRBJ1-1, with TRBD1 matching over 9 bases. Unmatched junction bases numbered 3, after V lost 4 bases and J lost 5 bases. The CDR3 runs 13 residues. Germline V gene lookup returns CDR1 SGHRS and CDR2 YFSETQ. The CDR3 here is CASSSDRGTEAFF. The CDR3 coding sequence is TGCGCCAGCAGCAGTGACAGGGGGACTGAAGCTTTCTTT.

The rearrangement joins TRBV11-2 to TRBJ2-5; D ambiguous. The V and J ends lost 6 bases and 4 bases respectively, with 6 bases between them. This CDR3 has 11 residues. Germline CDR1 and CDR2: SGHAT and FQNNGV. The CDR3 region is CASRLGETQYF. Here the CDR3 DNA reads TGTGCCAGCAGGTTGGGAGAGACCCAGTACTTC. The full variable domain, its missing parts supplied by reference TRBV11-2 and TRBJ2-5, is EAGVAQSPRYKIIEKRQSVAFWCNPISGHATLYWYQQILGQGPKLLIQFQNNGVVDDSQLPKDRFSAERLKGVDSTLKIQPAKLEDSAVYLCASRLGETQYFGPGTRLLVL.

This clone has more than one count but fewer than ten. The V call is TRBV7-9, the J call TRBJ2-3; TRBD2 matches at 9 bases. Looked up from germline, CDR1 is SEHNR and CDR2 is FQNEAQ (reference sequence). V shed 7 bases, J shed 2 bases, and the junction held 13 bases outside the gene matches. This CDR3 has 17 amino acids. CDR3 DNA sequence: TGTGCCAGCACCTCCGTAGCGGGAGTCGGCGACACAGATACGCAGTATTTT. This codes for CASTSVAGVGDTDTQYF. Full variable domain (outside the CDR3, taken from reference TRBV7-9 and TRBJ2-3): DTGVSQNPRHKITKRGQNVTFRCDPISEHNRLYWYRQTLGQGPEFLTYFQNEAQLEKSRLLSDRFSAERPKGSFSTLEIQRTEQGDSAMYLCASTSVAGVGDTDTQYFGPGTRLTVL.

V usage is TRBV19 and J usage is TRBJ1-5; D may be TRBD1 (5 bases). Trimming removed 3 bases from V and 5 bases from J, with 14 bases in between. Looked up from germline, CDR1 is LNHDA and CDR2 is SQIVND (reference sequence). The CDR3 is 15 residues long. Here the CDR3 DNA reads TGTGCCAGTAGTATTACTAGGGACGGCTATCAGCCCCAGCATTTT. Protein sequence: CASSITRDGYQPQHF.

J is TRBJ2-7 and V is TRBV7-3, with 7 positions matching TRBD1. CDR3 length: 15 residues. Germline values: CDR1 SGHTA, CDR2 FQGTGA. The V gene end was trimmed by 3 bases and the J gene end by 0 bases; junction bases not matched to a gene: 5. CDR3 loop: CASSLTGLHSYEQYF. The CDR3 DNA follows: TGTGCCAGCAGCTTGACAGGGCTCCACTCCTACGAGCAGTACTTC.

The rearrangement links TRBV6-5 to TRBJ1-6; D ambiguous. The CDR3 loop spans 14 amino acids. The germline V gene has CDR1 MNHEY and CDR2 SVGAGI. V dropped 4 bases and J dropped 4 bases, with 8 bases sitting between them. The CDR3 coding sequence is TGTGCCAGCAGTTTGCGGGGTTATAATTCACCCCTCCACTTT. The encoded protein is CASSLRGYNSPLHF.

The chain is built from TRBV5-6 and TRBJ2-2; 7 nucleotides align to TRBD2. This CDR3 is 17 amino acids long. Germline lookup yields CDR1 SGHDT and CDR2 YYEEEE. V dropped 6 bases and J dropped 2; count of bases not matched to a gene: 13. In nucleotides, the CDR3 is TGTGCCAGCATCACCTGGACCGGGACTATAAACACCGGGGAGCTGTTTTTT. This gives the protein CASITWTGTINTGELFF. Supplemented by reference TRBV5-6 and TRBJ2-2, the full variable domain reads DAGVTQSPTHLIKTRGQQVTLRCSPKSGHDTVSWYQQALGQGPQFIFQYYEEEERQRGNFPDRFSGHQFPNYSSELNVNALLLGDSALYLCASITWTGTINTGELFFGEGSRLTVL.

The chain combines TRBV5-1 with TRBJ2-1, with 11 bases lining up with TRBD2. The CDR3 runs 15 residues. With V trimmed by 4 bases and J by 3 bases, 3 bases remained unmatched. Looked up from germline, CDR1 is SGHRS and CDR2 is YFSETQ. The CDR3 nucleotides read TGCGCCAGCAGCCACGGACTAGCGGGCTACAATGAGCAGTTCTTC. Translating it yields CASSHGLAGYNEQFF.

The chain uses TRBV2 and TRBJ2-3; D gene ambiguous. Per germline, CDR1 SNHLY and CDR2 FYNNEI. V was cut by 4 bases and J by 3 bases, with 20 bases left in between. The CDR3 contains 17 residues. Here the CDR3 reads CASSVHGWSSPTDTQYF. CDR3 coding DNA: TGTGCCAGCAGTGTTCACGGGTGGTCCTCGCCAACAGATACGCAGTATTTT.

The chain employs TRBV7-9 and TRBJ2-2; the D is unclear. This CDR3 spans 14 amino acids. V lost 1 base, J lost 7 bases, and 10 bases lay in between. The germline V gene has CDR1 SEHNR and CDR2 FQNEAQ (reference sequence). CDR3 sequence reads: CASSLDRYSGELFF. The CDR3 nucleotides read TGTGCCAGCAGCTTAGATCGGTATAGCGGGGAGCTGTTTTTT. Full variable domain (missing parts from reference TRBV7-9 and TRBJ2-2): DTGVSQNPRHKITKRGQNVTFRCDPISEHNRLYWYRQTLGQGPEFLTYFQNEAQLEKSRLLSDRFSAERPKGSFSTLEIQRTEQGDSAMYLCASSLDRYSGELFFGEGSRLTVL.

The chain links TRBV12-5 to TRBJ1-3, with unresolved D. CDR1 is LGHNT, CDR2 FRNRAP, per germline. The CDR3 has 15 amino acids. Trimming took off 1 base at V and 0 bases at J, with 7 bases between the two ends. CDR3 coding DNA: TGTGCTAGTGGTTTGGGACCGATCTCTGGAAACACCATATATTTT. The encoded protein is CASGLGPISGNTIYF.

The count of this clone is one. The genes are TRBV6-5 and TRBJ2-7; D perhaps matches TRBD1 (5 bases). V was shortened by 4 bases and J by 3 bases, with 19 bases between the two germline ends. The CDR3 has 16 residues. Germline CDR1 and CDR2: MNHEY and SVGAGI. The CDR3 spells CASSSEGAAIVYEQYF. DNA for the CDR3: TGTGCCAGCAGTTCCGAAGGGGCCGCCATTGTCTACGAGCAGTACTTC.

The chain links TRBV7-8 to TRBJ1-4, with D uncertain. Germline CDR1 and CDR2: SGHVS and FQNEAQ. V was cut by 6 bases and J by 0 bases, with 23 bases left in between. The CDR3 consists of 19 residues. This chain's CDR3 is CASRERSWALVATNEKLFF. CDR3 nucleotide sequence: TGTGCCAGCAGGGAACGATCCTGGGCGCTAGTTGCAACTAATGAAAAACTGTTTTTT.

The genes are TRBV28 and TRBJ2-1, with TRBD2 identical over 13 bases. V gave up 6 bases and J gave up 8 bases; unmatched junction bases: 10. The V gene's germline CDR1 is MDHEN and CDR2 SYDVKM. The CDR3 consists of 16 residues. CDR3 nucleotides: TGTGCCAGCAGCCCCCCCAGACTAGCGGGAGGTGATGAGCAGTTCTTC. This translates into CASSPPRLAGGDEQFF. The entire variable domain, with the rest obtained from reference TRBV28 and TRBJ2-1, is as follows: DVKVTQSSRYLVKRTGEKVFLECVQDMDHENMFWYRQDPGLGLRLIYFSYDVKMKEKGDIPEGYSVSREKKERFSLILESASTNQTSMYLCASSPPRLAGGDEQFFGPGTRLTVL.

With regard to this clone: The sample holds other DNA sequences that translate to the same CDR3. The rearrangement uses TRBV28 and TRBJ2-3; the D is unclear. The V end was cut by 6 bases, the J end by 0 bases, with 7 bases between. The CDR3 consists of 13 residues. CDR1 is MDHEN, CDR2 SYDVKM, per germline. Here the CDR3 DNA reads TGTGCCAGCAGCCAGGACAGCACAGATACGCAGTATTTT. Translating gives CASSQDSTDTQYF.

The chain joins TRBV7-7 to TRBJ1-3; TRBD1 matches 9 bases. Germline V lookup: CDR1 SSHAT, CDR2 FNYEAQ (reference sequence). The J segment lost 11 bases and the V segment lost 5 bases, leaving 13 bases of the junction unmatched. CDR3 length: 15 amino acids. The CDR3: CASSRGQGSGSAIYF. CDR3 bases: TGTGCCAGCAGCCGGGGACAGGGAAGTGGTTCGGCCATATATTTT.

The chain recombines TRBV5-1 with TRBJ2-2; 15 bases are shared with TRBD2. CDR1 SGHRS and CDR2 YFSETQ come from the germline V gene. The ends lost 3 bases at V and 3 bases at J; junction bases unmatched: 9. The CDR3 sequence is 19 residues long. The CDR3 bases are TGCGCCAGCAGCTCCTCCGGGACTAGCGGGAGGAGATACACCGGGGAGCTGTTTTTT. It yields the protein CASSSSGTSGRRYTGELFF.

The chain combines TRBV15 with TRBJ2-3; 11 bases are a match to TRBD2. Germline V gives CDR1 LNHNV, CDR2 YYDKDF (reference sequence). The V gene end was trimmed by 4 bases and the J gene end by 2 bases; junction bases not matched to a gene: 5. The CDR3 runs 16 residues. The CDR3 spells CATSTGTSGSTDTQYF. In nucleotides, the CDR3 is TGTGCCACCAGCACCGGGACTAGCGGCTCCACAGATACGCAGTATTTT.

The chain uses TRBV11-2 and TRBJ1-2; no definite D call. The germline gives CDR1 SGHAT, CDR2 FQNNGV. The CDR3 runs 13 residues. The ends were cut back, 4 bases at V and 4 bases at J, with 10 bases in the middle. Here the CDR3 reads CASSSTRGYGYTF. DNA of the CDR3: TGTGCCAGCAGCTCAACACGGGGCTATGGCTACACCTTC.

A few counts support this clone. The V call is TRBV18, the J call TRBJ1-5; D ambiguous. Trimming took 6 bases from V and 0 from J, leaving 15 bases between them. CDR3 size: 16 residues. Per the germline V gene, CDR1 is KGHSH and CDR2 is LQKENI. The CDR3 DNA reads TGTGCCAGCTCTATAAACATGAAGACTAGCAATCAGCCCCAGCATTTT. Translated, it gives CASSINMKTSNQPQHF.

CDR3 sequence (DNA): TGTGCCAGCAGCTCCCGGGGGGGAGGGACCACAGATACGCAGTATTTT. Protein: CASSSRGGGTTDTQYF. The chain is built from TRBV7-3 and TRBJ2-3, with 8 bases lining up with TRBD2. In germline, CDR1 is SGHTA, CDR2 FQGTGA. This CDR3 is 16 amino acids long. The J segment lost 2 bases and the V segment lost 4 bases, leaving 8 bases of the junction unmatched.

Here the CDR3 reads CAWSVLGRVTDTQYF. The CDR3 DNA is TGTGCCTGGAGTGTACTGGGGCGGGTCACAGATACGCAGTATTTT. The rearrangement uses TRBV30 and TRBJ2-3; D could derive from TRBD1 or TRBD2 (5 bases each). CDR3 length: 15 amino acids. The V gene's germline CDR1 is GTSNPN and CDR2 SVGIG (reference sequence). Trimming left V 0 bases short and J 2 bases short, with 12 bases between. The whole variable domain, filled in from reference TRBV30 and TRBJ2-3, reads SQTIHQWPATLVQPVGSPLSLECTVEGTSNPNLYWYRQAAGRGLQLLFYSVGIGQISSEVPQNLSASRPQDRQFILSSKKLLLSDSGFYLCAWSVLGRVTDTQYFGPGTRLTVL.

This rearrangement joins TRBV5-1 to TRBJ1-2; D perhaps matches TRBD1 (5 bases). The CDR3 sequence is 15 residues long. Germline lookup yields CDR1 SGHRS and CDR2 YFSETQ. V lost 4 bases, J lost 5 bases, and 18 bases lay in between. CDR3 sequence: CASSPDGTVPYGYTF. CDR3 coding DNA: TGCGCCAGCAGCCCCGACGGGACGGTTCCTTATGGCTACACCTTC.